This entry describes one T cell receptor beta chain. Its antigen is currently unknown. Measured with immunoSEQ multiplex PCR; TCRdb has only the in-frame clones, and not every one. The repertoire includes about 130,000 clones, roughly 88% of them detected once, and around 8% sits in the top ten. These data are taken from a study of T cell responses to AZD1222 COVID-19 vaccine. Overall study results and limits: Targets within unmutated variant regions were reportedly found for nearly half of spike-specific TCRs. No repertoire was sampled before or during the peak T cell response, only after it. Among those given AZD1222, only five or six were seropositive at baseline. Elevations in Spike-specific TCR breadth and depth followed administration of two AZD1222 doses.

The CDR3 contains 11 residues. Germline-derived CDR1 and CDR2 are MDHEN and SYDVKM. Trimming shortened V by 8 bases and J by 8 bases, and 7 bases separated the two germline ends. The receptor's source is an adult in good health. The V gene is TRBV28, the J gene TRBJ1-6; D ambiguous. Sequenced here: peripheral blood, sampled on day 0 of AZD1222 vaccination. In DNA form, the CDR3 reads TGTGCCAGCCGTCGCGATTCACCCCTCCACTTT. Amino acid sequence: CASRRDSPLHF.